This passage covers 27 T cell receptor beta chains from one sample sequenced in a study of shared clonotypes between healthy human individuals. Generated by immunoSEQ multiplex PCR, the TCRdb table keeps only in-frame clones and is missing some. Among about 2.2 million clones, roughly 93% were seen once, and the ten largest hold around 1.7%. Naive CD8 cells were CD45RO-negative, positively selected for CCR7, excluding terminally differentiated effector memory CD45RA+ cells. Material for sequencing was naive CD8+ T cells from PBMCs. The source is a man younger than 35 in good health. Some clones in this sample may be carry-over from other donors' samples.

J is TRBJ1-1 and V is TRBV5-1; TRBD1 agrees at 10 bases. CDR3 size: 16 residues. Trimming cost V 4 bases and J 1 base; bases outside gene matches: 7. Germline V gene sequence: CDR1 SGHRS, CDR2 YFSETQ. The CDR3 DNA reads as TGCGCCAGCAGCCGGACAGGGGGGGACACGAACACTGAAGCTTTCTTT. This gives the protein CASSRTGGDTNTEAFF.

Of note for this clone: Other DNA sequences in this sample translate to the same CDR3. The chain uses TRBV28 and TRBJ2-1; D gene unclear. The CDR3 runs 11 residues. Per the germline V gene, CDR1 is MDHEN and CDR2 is SYDVKM. The V gene lost 5 bases and the J gene lost 6 bases, with 5 bases spanning the gap. CDR3 DNA sequence: TGTGCCAGCAGTCTTTTCAATGAGCAGTTCTTC. It encodes CASSLFNEQFF.

This clone was observed a handful of times. The chain combines TRBV28 with TRBJ1-5; D is perhaps TRBD1 (6 bases). Germline CDR1 MDHEN, CDR2 SYDVKM. CDR3 length: 15 amino acids. V was clipped by 7 bases and J by 3 bases, with 16 bases between them. The CDR3 is CASTQGTGNNQPQHF. Written as DNA, the CDR3 is TGTGCCAGCACCCAAGGAACAGGGAACAATCAGCCCCAGCATTTT.

The CDR3 DNA follows: TGTGCCAGTACAGGGCAAGAGACCCAGTACTTC. Amino acid sequence: CASTGQETQYF. The rearrangement joins TRBV28 to TRBJ2-5; possible D gene TRBD1, 6 bases. CDR3 size: 11 residues. Trimming took off 9 bases at V and 2 bases at J, with 7 bases between the two ends. CDR1 is MDHEN and CDR2 is SYDVKM in the germline V gene.

The V call is TRBV2, the J call TRBJ2-7; 9 nucleotides match TRBD1. V lost 6 bases to trimming and J lost 3 bases; unmatched junction nucleotides: 3. CDR3 size: 13 residues. Germline lookup yields CDR1 SNHLY and CDR2 FYNNEI. In DNA form, the CDR3 reads TGTGCCAGCAGCGGACAGGGGATCTACGAGCAGTACTTC. The encoded protein is CASSGQGIYEQYF. Full variable domain (rest looked up from reference TRBV2 and TRBJ2-7): EPEVTQTPSHQVTQMGQEVILRCVPISNHLYFYWYRQILGQKVEFLVSFYNNEISEKSEIFDDQFSVERPDGSNFTLKIRSTKLEDSAMYFCASSGQGIYEQYFGPGTRLTVT.

The chain uses TRBV5-4 and TRBJ1-3; D is unresolved. The germline V gene encodes CDR1 SGHNT and CDR2 YYREEE (reference sequence). The CDR3 spans 17 residues. V lost 4 bases and J lost 4, with 21 bases in between. The CDR3 DNA is TGTGCCAGCAGCGGGGAGGATACGATTGTACAGGGAAACACCATATATTTT. Its translation is CASSGEDTIVQGNTIYF. The variable domain in full, with the rest retrieved from reference TRBV5-4 and TRBJ1-3, is ETGVTQSPTHLIKTRGQQVTLRCSSQSGHNTVSWYQQALGQGPQFIFQYYREEENGRGNFPPRFSGLQFPNYSSELNVNALELDDSALYLCASSGEDTIVQGNTIYFGEGSWLTVV.

This clone appeared a single time. The junction departs from the called germline gene at one end, perhaps through a read error. The chain uses TRBV18 and TRBJ2-2; the D gene is possibly TRBD1 (5 bases). The CDR3 loop spans 12 amino acids. Per the germline V gene, CDR1 is KGHSH and CDR2 is LQKENI. The CDR3 DNA follows: TGTGCCATCTCAGGGTCCACCGGGGAGCTGTTTTTT. Translation: CAISGSTGELFF.

The CDR3 DNA reads TGTGCCAGCAGTTACTCGGCGGGAACCTCCTACGAGCAGTACTTC. Residues: CASSYSAGTSYEQYF. V is TRBV6-5 and J is TRBJ2-7; tentative D call: TRBD2 (6 bases). This CDR3 is built from 15 residues. Trimming removed 0 bases at V and 0 bases at J, with 9 bases between. Germline values: CDR1 MNHEY, CDR2 SVGAGI.

Details on this clone: Other nucleotide sequences in the sample specify the same CDR3. The chain links TRBV29-1 to TRBJ2-5; 9 bases line up with TRBD1. Germline CDR1 SQVTM, CDR2 ANQGSEA. The CDR3 sequence is 14 residues long. V shed 6 bases, J shed 4 bases, and the junction held 9 bases outside the gene matches. The CDR3 is CSVGPGQGRETQYF. DNA for the CDR3: TGCAGCGTCGGACCGGGACAGGGACGAGAGACCCAGTACTTC.

This chain links TRBV6-6 with TRBJ2-7; perhaps TRBD1 as D (6 bases). The V end lost 7 bases, the J end lost 6 bases, and 16 bases lay between the germline ends. This CDR3 region has 13 residues. CDR1 MNHNY and CDR2 SVGAGI come from the germline V gene (reference sequence). The DNA for the CDR3 is TGTGCCAGCACCGGGACATTGCGTTCCGAGCAGTACTTC. It encodes CASTGTLRSEQYF.

The chain is built from TRBV27 and TRBJ2-6, with no clear D. The ends were cut back, 0 bases at V and 4 bases at J, with 19 bases in the middle. This CDR3 contains 19 residues. CDR1 and CDR2 from the germline V gene are MNHEY and SMNVEV (reference sequence). CDR3 in amino acids: CASSLSPGYGPSGANVLTF. Here the CDR3 DNA reads TGTGCCAGCAGTTTATCGCCTGGGTACGGGCCGTCCGGGGCCAACGTCCTGACTTTC. Looking up the rest from reference TRBV27 and TRBJ2-6 gives the full variable domain: EAQVTQNPRYLITVTGKKLTVTCSQNMNHEYMSWYRQDPGLGLRQIYYSMNVEVTDKGDVPEGYKVSRKEKRNFPLILESPSPNQTSLYFCASSLSPGYGPSGANVLTFGAGSRLTVL.

This clone was observed a single time. An end of the junction does not agree with germline; a read error may underlie this. The chain has TRBV15 and TRBJ1-2, with D hard to call. Per germline, CDR1 LNHNV and CDR2 YYDKDF (reference sequence). The CDR3 totals 17 residues. CDR3 region: CATSGDYRAPGGYGYTF. The DNA of the CDR3 is TGTGCCACCAGCGGAGATTACCGGGCCCCGGGCGGCTATGGCTACACCTTC.

The table lists this clone with a few counts. The chain is built from TRBV11-2 and TRBJ2-2, with D hard to call. Trimming pared 3 bases from V and 9 bases from J, leaving 8 bases between. This CDR3 contains 12 residues. Germline V gene sequence: CDR1 SGHAT, CDR2 FQNNGV. In nucleotides, the CDR3 is TGTGCCAGCAGCTTGGAAAATAGGGAGCTGTTTTTT. This codes for CASSLENRELFF.

Comment on this clone: This CDR3 is also generated by other DNA sequences in the sample. CDR3 sequence (DNA): TGTGCCAGCAGCCTAGTACAGGGGACCTACGAGCAGTACTTC. Translation: CASSLVQGTYEQYF. J is TRBJ2-7 and V is TRBV7-9; TRBD1 aligns across 7 bases. Looked up from germline, CDR1 is SEHNR and CDR2 is FQNEAQ (reference sequence). V shed 5 bases, J shed 2 bases, and the junction held 6 bases outside the gene matches. This CDR3 is 14 amino acids long. The variable domain in full, completed from reference TRBV7-9 and TRBJ2-7, reads DTGVSQNPRHKITKRGQNVTFRCDPISEHNRLYWYRQTLGQGPEFLTYFQNEAQLEKSRLLSDRFSAERPKGSFSTLEIQRTEQGDSAMYLCASSLVQGTYEQYFGPGTRLTVT.

CDR3 DNA sequence: TGTGCCAGCAGCTTATTTGCCTACGAGCAGTACTTC. Translating it yields CASSLFAYEQYF. The V gene is TRBV7-9, the J gene TRBJ2-7; D gene ambiguous. V lost 2 bases and J lost 2, with 4 bases in between. CDR1 is SEHNR, CDR2 FQNEAQ, per germline (reference sequence). The CDR3 is 12 amino acids. Complete variable domain (other parts from reference TRBV7-9 and TRBJ2-7): DTGVSQNPRHKITKRGQNVTFRCDPISEHNRLYWYRQTLGQGPEFLTYFQNEAQLEKSRLLSDRFSAERPKGSFSTLEIQRTEQGDSAMYLCASSLFAYEQYFGPGTRLTVT.

This chain links TRBV27 with TRBJ2-7; 8 positions match TRBD1. V dropped 5 bases and J dropped 5; count of bases not matched to a gene: 11. Germline loops: CDR1 MNHEY, CDR2 SMNVEV (reference sequence). The CDR3 runs 15 residues. The chain's CDR3 is CASSAMPGQAHEQYF. In DNA form, the CDR3 reads TGTGCCAGCAGTGCTATGCCGGGACAGGCCCACGAGCAGTACTTC.

The chain is built from TRBV9 and TRBJ2-3, with 7 bases lining up with TRBD1. The CDR3 loop spans 16 amino acids. The V gene end was trimmed by 0 bases and the J gene end by 4 bases; junction bases not matched to a gene: 8. CDR1 SGDLS and CDR2 YYNGEE come from the germline V gene. CDR3 region: CASSVAARQGPDTQYF. The DNA for the CDR3 is TGTGCCAGCAGCGTAGCCGCCCGACAGGGCCCAGATACGCAGTATTTT.

This chain uses TRBV4-2 with TRBJ1-2; D is unclear. The V end lost 1 base, the J end lost 5 bases, and 14 bases lay between the germline ends. Per the germline V gene, CDR1 is LGHNA and CDR2 is YNFKEQ. CDR3 size: 15 residues. This CDR3 is CASSQVAGNSYGYTF. CDR3 DNA sequence: TGTGCCAGCAGCCAAGTCGCGGGAAACTCTTATGGCTACACCTTC.

The rearrangement joins TRBV27 to TRBJ2-1, with TRBD2 matching over 16 bases. CDR3 length: 17 residues. From germline, CDR1 is MNHEY and CDR2 SMNVEV (reference sequence). V shed 1 base, J shed 8 bases, and the junction held 5 bases outside the gene matches. The CDR3 loop is CASSLLGLAGGPHEQFF. The CDR3, as DNA: TGTGCCAGCAGTTTATTGGGACTAGCGGGAGGGCCCCATGAGCAGTTCTTC.

V and J are TRBV4-1 and TRBJ2-7; a possible D gene is TRBD1 (5 bases). Germline-derived CDR1 and CDR2 are MGHRA and YSYEKL. CDR3 length equals 13 residues. V shed 4 bases and J shed 6 bases, with 13 bases lying between them. In nucleotides, the CDR3 is TGCGCCAGCAGCCTAGGGGCAAGAGCCGAGCAGTACTTC. Translated, it gives CASSLGARAEQYF.

This clone was picked up one time. This sequence joins TRBV4-2 and TRBJ2-1; no clear D. Germline CDR1 is LGHNA and CDR2 is YNFKEQ. The V end was cut by 0 bases, the J end by 8 bases, with 5 bases between. This CDR3 contains 12 residues. The CDR3 spells CASSQDQDEQFF. DNA of the CDR3: TGTGCCAGCAGCCAAGATCAGGATGAGCAGTTCTTC.

The V call is TRBV15, the J call TRBJ2-3, with D tentatively TRBD2 (6 bases). Between the trimmed V and J ends, which lost 0 bases and 3 bases, there was a span of 10 bases. Germline values: CDR1 LNHNV, CDR2 YYDKDF (reference sequence). The length of the CDR3 is 15 residues. CDR3 region: CATSRDAGRTDTQYF. In nucleotides, the CDR3 is TGTGCCACCAGCAGAGACGCAGGGAGGACAGATACGCAGTATTTT.

The chain uses TRBV7-8 and TRBJ1-2, with D unresolved. The germline CDR1 and CDR2 sequences are SGHVS and FQNEAQ. The CDR3 is 15 residues long. V lost 0 bases to trimming and J lost 6 bases, with 14 bases between them. The CDR3 coding sequence is TGTGCCAGCAGCTTAGCCGGGAACCGTCAGGATGGCTACACCTTC. Amino acid sequence: CASSLAGNRQDGYTF.

CDR3 in DNA: TGCGCCAGCAGTGATAGGCGCGCTTATTCTGGAAACACCATATATTTT. Amino acids: CASSDRRAYSGNTIYF. The genes are TRBV10-2 and TRBJ1-3; D remains ambiguous. The CDR3 runs 16 residues. Germline assignment: CDR1 WSHSY and CDR2 SAAADI. The V end lost 3 bases, the J end lost 1 base, and 13 bases lay between the germline ends.

The chain joins TRBV5-1 to TRBJ2-2; a weak D match, TRBD1 (6 bases). The V and J ends lost 3 bases and 6 bases respectively, with 12 bases between them. The CDR3 is 14 amino acids. CDR1 and CDR2 from the germline V gene are SGHRS and YFSETQ. The CDR3 bases are TGCGCCAGCAGCTGGAGTAAGGGGGCCGGGGAGCTGTTTTTT. Amino acids: CASSWSKGAGELFF. Full variable domain (rest looked up from reference TRBV5-1 and TRBJ2-2): KAGVTQTPRYLIKTRGQQVTLSCSPISGHRSVSWYQQTPGQGLQFLFEYFSETQRNKGNFPGRFSGRQFSNSRSEMNVSTLELGDSALYLCASSWSKGAGELFFGEGSRLTVL.

This clone appeared a single time. The genes are TRBV7-2 and TRBJ2-5; maybe TRBD2 (6 bases). Germline CDR1 is SGHTA and CDR2 is FQGNSA. Trimming pared 4 bases from V and 7 bases from J, leaving 22 bases between. The CDR3 sequence is 16 residues long. The CDR3, as DNA: TGTGCCAGCAGCTCAAGGGAGGTGTGGGACCACGGGACCCAGTACTTC. Translation: CASSSREVWDHGTQYF.

CDR3 sequence: CASSAGTSTDTQYF. The CDR3, as DNA: TGTGCCAGCAGCGCCGGGACTAGCACAGATACGCAGTATTTT. The rearrangement links TRBV9 to TRBJ2-3; possibly TRBD2 for D (6 bases). Germline CDR1 is SGDLS and CDR2 is YYNGEE. The CDR3 length is 14 residues. V lost 3 bases and J 0 bases, leaving 8 bases between the germline ends. Together with reference TRBV9 and TRBJ2-3, the CDR3 gives the full variable domain: DSGVTQTPKHLITATGQRVTLRCSPRSGDLSVYWYQQSLDQGLQFLIQYYNGEERAKGNILERFSAQQFPDLHSELNLSSLELGDSALYFCASSAGTSTDTQYFGPGTRLTVL.